The 17 T cell receptor beta chains given below trace back to one sample, sequenced in a study of T cell repertoires in cytomegalovirus infection. TCRdb reprocessed the reads via MiXCR and lists one record per CDR3 protein. The sample lists roughly 310,000 distinct CDR3 sequences, 29% seen once, with about 20% in the top ten. Their antigen targets remain unknown. Sequenced material: cultured PBMCs, taken from culture after CMV antigen stimulation. These receptors were collected from a human donor in good health (CMV status not recorded). Some clones in this sample may be carry-over from other donors' samples.

The chain joins TRBV5-1 to TRBJ2-2; TRBD2 agrees at 9 bases. The germline V gene has CDR1 SGHRS and CDR2 YFSETQ. The CDR3 spans 16 residues. V shed 2 bases, J shed 5 bases, and the junction held 7 bases outside the gene matches. The CDR3 spells CASSLLAGAVTGELFF. The CDR3 region has the DNA TGCGCCAGCAGCTTATTAGCGGGAGCGGTAACCGGGGAGCTGTTTTTT.

This clonotype occurred a few times. V is TRBV7-6 and J is TRBJ1-6; D ambiguous. Trimming took off 2 bases at V and 7 bases at J, with 15 bases between the two ends. The CDR3 length is 16 residues. Per germline, CDR1 SGHVS and CDR2 FNYEAQ. DNA of the CDR3: TGTGCCAGCAGCTTAACCCAGGCTCCGGGCAATTCACCCCTCCACTTT. Its translation is CASSLTQAPGNSPLHF.

This clonotype was counted only a few times. The chain uses TRBV28 and TRBJ2-5, with D unresolved. This CDR3 is built from 10 residues. CDR1 MDHEN and CDR2 SYDVKM come from the germline V gene. Deletions cut 8 bases from V and 0 bases from J, with 1 base between. Written as DNA, the CDR3 is TGTGCCAGCTACCAAGAGACCCAGTACTTC. This codes for CASYQETQYF.

This clonotype occurred a few times. The J gene is TRBJ2-1, the V gene TRBV7-3; 8 positions agree with TRBD2. The V gene's germline CDR1 is SGHTA and CDR2 FQGTGA. J was trimmed by 6 bases and V by 5 bases; bases with no gene match: 9. CDR3 length: 15 residues. The CDR3 loop is CASSNRGGPRNEQFF. The CDR3 nucleotides read TGTGCCAGCAGCAACCGGGGGGGCCCCCGCAATGAGCAGTTCTTC.

This clonotype was found many times. CDR3 amino acids: CAISEEGPSSYNSPLHF. The CDR3 DNA reads as TGTGCCATCAGTGAGGAGGGACCTAGCTCCTATAATTCACCCCTCCACTTT. The chain couples TRBV10-3 to TRBJ1-6, with TRBD1 as a possible D gene (5 bases). Between the trimmed V and J ends, which lost 2 bases and 0 bases, there was a span of 11 bases. The CDR3 is made up of 17 amino acids. Germline assignment: CDR1 ENHRY and CDR2 SYGVKD.

V and J are TRBV11-1 and TRBJ1-2; D remains ambiguous. CDR3 size: 13 residues. The V and J ends lost 5 bases and 8 bases respectively, with 15 bases between them. CDR1 SGHAT and CDR2 FQDESV come from the germline V gene (reference sequence). CDR3 coding DNA: TGTGCCAGCAGCCCAGGACTCTCCGGAGGCTACACCTTC. It specifies CASSPGLSGGYTF.

V usage is TRBV12-5 and J usage is TRBJ2-7; D is unclear. Between the trimmed V and J ends, which lost 6 bases and 2 bases, there was a span of 8 bases. CDR3 length: 12 amino acids. Germline V CDR1 and CDR2: LGHNT, FRNRAP. The CDR3 reads CASGLGTYEQYF. In DNA form, the CDR3 reads TGTGCTAGTGGGCTGGGGACCTACGAGCAGTACTTC.

To note about this clonotype: A read error may be the cause here, since a much bigger clone is one base away. No conserved phenylalanine or tryptophan ends this CDR3, so it is likely a read error. The genes are TRBV11-3 and TRBJ2-1, with D possibly being TRBD2 (6 bases). The V and J ends lost 5 bases and 1 base respectively, with 12 bases between them. The CDR3 length is 15 residues. CDR1 and CDR2 from the germline V gene are SGHNT and YENEEA. CDR3 coding DNA: TGTGCCAGCAGCGGTTCAGGGAGGTCCTACAATGAGCAGTTCTCC. It codes for CASSGSGRSYNEQFS.

In its sample, this clonotype was seen many times. The chain links TRBV7-2 to TRBJ2-7; 9 bases map to TRBD1. V was pared by 2 bases and J by 5 bases, with 7 bases of the junction left unmatched. Looked up from germline, CDR1 is SGHTA and CDR2 is FQGNSA. This CDR3 is 15 amino acids long. CDR3 coding DNA: TGTGCCAGCAGCTTATCCCGCGGGACAGGGAACGAGCAGTACTTC. Translation gives CASSLSRGTGNEQYF.

This clonotype came up many times. The chain employs TRBV28 and TRBJ2-1; 8 nucleotides agree with TRBD2. CDR3 length: 16 residues. Germline V gene lookup returns CDR1 MDHEN and CDR2 SYDVKM. The J segment lost 2 bases and the V segment lost 4 bases, leaving 7 bases of the junction unmatched. CDR3 residues: CASSSLAGLTYNEQFF. The DNA of the CDR3 is TGTGCCAGCAGTTCCTTAGCGGGACTTACCTACAATGAGCAGTTCTTC.

This clonotype has at least ten counts. This chain connects TRBV11-2 to TRBJ2-7; D uncertain. CDR1 SGHAT and CDR2 FQNNGV come from the germline V gene. This CDR3 comprises 11 residues. Trimming pared 5 bases from V and 3 bases from J, leaving 5 bases between. The CDR3 sequence: CASSPFYEQYF. CDR3 nucleotide sequence: TGTGCCAGCAGCCCGTTCTACGAGCAGTACTTC.

This chain joins TRBV20-1 and TRBJ2-3; 9 positions match TRBD2. Germline V gene data show CDR1 as DFQATT and CDR2 as SNEGSKA (reference sequence). The CDR3 runs to 14 residues. Germline trimming cut 1 base from V and 6 bases from J; bases unmatched to any gene: 5. The CDR3, as DNA: TGCAGTGCTAGAGGGCGGGGGGGCCGCGATACGCAGTATTTT. It codes for CSARGRGGRDTQYF.

This clonotype was found many times. The chain employs TRBV6-1 and TRBJ2-1, with 9 positions matching TRBD2. The CDR3 is 16 residues long. Trimming at V came to 2 bases and at J to 9 bases, leaving 11 bases not matched to a gene. Germline values: CDR1 MNHNS, CDR2 SASEGT. CDR3 loop: CASSEIAHGGGAEQFF. The DNA of the CDR3 is TGTGCCAGCAGTGAAATCGCACACGGCGGGGGGGCTGAGCAGTTCTTC.

The rearrangement uses TRBV6-1 and TRBJ2-6; D not certain. The CDR3 spans 15 residues. The germline gives CDR1 MNHNS, CDR2 SASEGT. With 7 bases removed from V and 0 bases from J, the gap between germline ends came to 10 bases. DNA of the CDR3: TGTGCCAGCACCGAAATGTTCTCTGGGGCCAACGTCCTGACTTTC. The encoded protein is CASTEMFSGANVLTF.

This chain links TRBV7-8 with TRBJ2-7; 9 bases align to TRBD1. CDR3 length equals 16 residues. The germline gives CDR1 SGHVS, CDR2 FQNEAQ. V gave up 1 base and J gave up 2 bases; unmatched junction bases: 6. The CDR3 bases are TGTGCCAGCAGCTTAGGTCCCTGGACAGGGGCCTACGAGCAGTACTTC. This translates into CASSLGPWTGAYEQYF.

This clonotype was counted many times. The chain couples TRBV11-2 to TRBJ1-1; 7 bases are a match to TRBD1. The junction had 8 bases not matched to a gene; V was cut back by 2 bases and J by 11 bases. Germline CDR1 SGHAT, CDR2 FQNNGV. The CDR3 contains 13 residues. CDR3 sequence: CASSLKGALWAFF. As DNA, the CDR3 is TGTGCCAGCAGCTTAAAGGGGGCGCTTTGGGCTTTCTTT.

This clonotype was recorded a few times. This rearrangement joins TRBV20-1 to TRBJ1-2; D remains ambiguous. The germline V and J ends were trimmed by 3 bases and 3 bases, with 11 bases remaining between them. Germline V CDR1 and CDR2: DFQATT, SNEGSKA (reference sequence). The CDR3 loop spans 13 amino acids. CDR3 sequence reads: CSASGLGDYGYTF. CDR3 sequence (DNA): TGCAGTGCTAGTGGGCTGGGAGACTATGGCTACACCTTC.